This TCR beta chain was found in a study of blood T cell repertoires in COVID-19. Study-wide background: Sites across the United States, Italy and Spain contributed samples from acute and convalescent COVID-19. Sources were T cells, B-cell-depleted T cells, or PBMCs; the material itself was cDNA or gDNA.

Per the authors' pipeline: Counts of nucleated cells, estimated from reference gene primer amplification, were obtained. Generated by immunoSEQ multiplex PCR, the TCRdb table keeps only in-frame clones and is missing some. Clone size and V and J calls were adopted from that table, with D and trimming inferred from the DNA. The profile shows roughly 260,000 clones, around 90% of them singletons. Germline values: CDR1 LGHNA, CDR2 YNFKEQ. The CDR3 covers 16 residues. V was trimmed by 4 bases and J by 3 bases, leaving 15 bases between them. This chain connects TRBV4-2 to TRBJ1-4; D might be TRBD1 (5 bases). Sequencing was performed on peripheral blood. This receptor was taken from a man in his 60s who had recovered from COVID-19. The CDR3 DNA sequence: TGTGCCAGCAGCCCTCACCCAGGGATGCCTAATGAAAAACTGTTTTTT. It codes for CASSPHPGMPNEKLFF.